The TCR beta chain described here comes from a study of T cell responses to AZD1222 COVID-19 vaccine. Whole-study findings and limits: Samples come after the peak T cell response, not at day 14. There were mostly white British donors and more females than males, and clonal diversity was possibly underestimated. Breadth and depth of Spike-specific TCRs rose after two AZD1222 doses.

The repertoire was sequenced with immunoSEQ multiplex PCR; TCRdb's copy has only in-frame clones and lacks some. Of 80,000 to 95,000 clones listed, 85% to 90% are singletons. Germline CDR1 is SGHNT and CDR2 is YENEEA. CDR3 length: 14 residues. Trimming removed 3 bases at V and 4 bases at J, with 11 bases between. Worth noting for this clone: The antigen remains unidentified.

The source was peripheral blood, collected on day 0 of MenACWY control vaccination. V is TRBV11-3 and J is TRBJ2-3; no clear D. The TCR sequence derives from an adult in good health. This chain's CDR3 is CASSLSPLADTQYF. The DNA of the CDR3 is TGTGCCAGCAGCTTGAGTCCCTTGGCAGATACGCAGTATTTT.